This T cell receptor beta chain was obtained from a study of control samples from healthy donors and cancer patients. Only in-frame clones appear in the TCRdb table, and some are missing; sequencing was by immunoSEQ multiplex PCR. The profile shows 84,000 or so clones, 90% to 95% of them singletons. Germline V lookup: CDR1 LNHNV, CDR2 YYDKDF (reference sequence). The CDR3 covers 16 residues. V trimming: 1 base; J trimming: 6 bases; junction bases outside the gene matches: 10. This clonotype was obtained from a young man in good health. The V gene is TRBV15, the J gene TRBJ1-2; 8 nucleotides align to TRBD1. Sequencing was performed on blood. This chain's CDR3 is CATSRGAGAGGHGYTF. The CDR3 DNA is TGTGCCACCAGCAGAGGTGCGGGTGCAGGGGGCCATGGCTACACCTTC.